Listed below are T cell receptor beta chains from one sample, sequenced in a study of T-cell memory formation after mild COVID-19. TCRdb re-analysed the 5' RACE reads in MiXCR, keeping a single row per CDR3 protein. Among about 350,000 distinct CDR3 sequences, roughly 15% were seen once, and the ten largest hold 22%. Sequencing was carried out using PBMCs or a T cell subset sorted from them (not recorded which). The receptors here all came from a man between 18 and 35 years old who had mild COVID-19 (a few samples of this study predate the infection). Cell type and time point are not known. The CDR3 runs from the conserved cysteine through the conserved F or W. Fields, in order: clone size, V gene, J gene, D gene, CDR3 protein, CDR3 DNA. D genes are given only for firm matches. Some rows mark clone size as missing; the rest say once, few, many or name a class of expanded clone.

abundance: .; v_gene: TRBV20-1; j_gene: TRBJ1-2; d_gene: .; CDR3aa: CSASQTETANYGYTF; CDR3nt: TGCAGTGCTAGCCAGACAGAGACGGCTAACTATGGCTACACCTTC
abundance: few; v_gene: TRBV7-6; j_gene: TRBJ2-3; d_gene: .; CDR3aa: CASSLAWGDTDTQYF; CDR3nt: TGTGCCAGCAGCTTAGCTTGGGGGGACACAGATACGCAGTATTTT
abundance: .; v_gene: TRBV5-1; j_gene: TRBJ2-3; d_gene: TRBD2; CDR3aa: CASKRTSATDTQYF; CDR3nt: TGCGCCAGCAAACGGACTAGCGCCACAGATACGCAGTATTTT
abundance: many; v_gene: TRBV7-4; j_gene: TRBJ1-5; d_gene: .; CDR3aa: CASSSLDSNQPQHF; CDR3nt: TGTGCCAGCAGCTCCCTCGATAGCAATCAGCCCCAGCATTTT
abundance: .; v_gene: TRBV19; j_gene: TRBJ1-4; d_gene: .; CDR3aa: CATTRGQTEKLFF; CDR3nt: TGTGCCACCACGCGGGGGCAAACTGAAAAACTGTTTTTT
abundance: .; v_gene: TRBV6-1; j_gene: TRBJ1-2; d_gene: .; CDR3aa: CASSEAARREYYGYTF; CDR3nt: TGTGCCAGCAGTGAAGCGGCCCGCAGGGAGTACTATGGCTACACCTTC
abundance: few; v_gene: TRBV6-5; j_gene: TRBJ2-1; d_gene: TRBD2; CDR3aa: CASSFTSGGPNEQFF; CDR3nt: TGTGCCAGCAGTTTTACTAGCGGGGGTCCTAATGAGCAGTTCTTC
abundance: .; v_gene: TRBV18; j_gene: TRBJ1-2; d_gene: TRBD1; CDR3aa: CASSPLHSGTGDRGYTF; CDR3nt: TGTGCCAGCTCACCTTTGCACTCCGGGACAGGGGATCGCGGCTACACCTTC
abundance: .; v_gene: TRBV7-2; j_gene: TRBJ2-3; d_gene: TRBD1; CDR3aa: CASSYRDRDTQYF; CDR3nt: TGTGCCAGCAGCTACCGGGACAGAGATACGCAGTATTTT
abundance: .; v_gene: TRBV15; j_gene: TRBJ2-3; d_gene: .; CDR3aa: CATSARSGLRADTQYF; CDR3nt: TGTGCCACCAGCGCTAGGAGCGGCCTCCGGGCAGATACGCAGTATTTT
abundance: .; v_gene: TRBV10-3; j_gene: TRBJ2-3; d_gene: .; CDR3aa: CAIKEGADTQYF; CDR3nt: TGTGCCATCAAGGAGGGGGCCGATACGCAGTATTTT
abundance: .; v_gene: TRBV20-1; j_gene: TRBJ1-5; d_gene: .; CDR3aa: CSAIFGSNQPQHF; CDR3nt: TGCAGTGCTATATTCGGTAGCAATCAGCCCCAGCATTTT
abundance: few; v_gene: TRBV29-1; j_gene: TRBJ2-5; d_gene: .; CDR3aa: CSATRDKGLWGETQYF; CDR3nt: TGCAGCGCCACCCGGGACAAGGGCCTATGGGGAGAGACCCAGTACTTC
abundance: few; v_gene: TRBV5-1; j_gene: TRBJ1-4; d_gene: .; CDR3aa: CASSPDEGGEKLFF; CDR3nt: TGCGCCAGCAGCCCCGATGAGGGGGGTGAAAAACTGTTTTTT
abundance: .; v_gene: TRBV7-2; j_gene: TRBJ2-4; d_gene: .; CDR3aa: CASSSPGIWNIQYF; CDR3nt: TGTGCCAGCAGCTCCCCAGGGATCTGGAACATTCAGTACTTC
abundance: .; v_gene: TRBV6-2/TRBV6-3; j_gene: TRBJ2-2; d_gene: .; CDR3aa: CASSRPIVNTGELFF; CDR3nt: TGTGCCAGCAGTCGCCCAATCGTTAACACCGGGGAGCTGTTTTTT
abundance: .; v_gene: TRBV7-8; j_gene: TRBJ2-1; d_gene: .; CDR3aa: CASSRNWVSSYNEQFF; CDR3nt: TGTGCCAGCAGTAGAAATTGGGTCAGCTCCTACAATGAGCAGTTCTTC
abundance: .; v_gene: TRBV10-2; j_gene: TRBJ2-7; d_gene: .; CDR3aa: CASSEQGPGEQYF; CDR3nt: TGCGCCAGCAGTGAACAGGGCCCAGGCGAGCAGTACTTC
abundance: few; v_gene: TRBV20-1; j_gene: TRBJ1-2; d_gene: .; CDR3aa: CSASPEGPRGYGYTF; CDR3nt: TGCAGTGCTAGCCCTGAAGGACCCAGAGGATATGGCTACACCTTC
abundance: many; v_gene: TRBV2; j_gene: TRBJ1-1; d_gene: .; CDR3aa: CASSDWAGTEAFF; CDR3nt: TGTGCCAGCAGTGATTGGGCAGGGACTGAAGCTTTCTTT
abundance: few; v_gene: TRBV20-1; j_gene: TRBJ2-7; d_gene: .; CDR3aa: CSARVGAYEQYF; CDR3nt: TGCAGTGCTAGGGTAGGAGCCTACGAGCAGTACTTC
abundance: few; v_gene: TRBV28; j_gene: TRBJ1-5; d_gene: .; CDR3aa: CASSSFGGPQHF; CDR3nt: TGTGCCAGCAGTTCCTTCGGTGGGCCCCAGCATTTT
abundance: few; v_gene: TRBV3-1; j_gene: TRBJ2-1; d_gene: .; CDR3aa: CASSQDGALWSYNEQFF; CDR3nt: TGTGCCAGCAGCCAAGATGGGGCTTTGTGGTCCTACAATGAGCAGTTCTTC
abundance: .; v_gene: TRBV20-1; j_gene: TRBJ1-1; d_gene: .; CDR3aa: CSASDREAFF; CDR3nt: TGCAGTGCTAGCGACCGGGAAGCTTTCTTT
abundance: many; v_gene: TRBV5-1; j_gene: TRBJ2-3; d_gene: .; CDR3aa: CASSRSGVGTDTQYF; CDR3nt: TGCGCCAGCAGTCGCTCAGGGGTCGGCACAGATACGCAGTATTTT
abundance: few; v_gene: TRBV6-2/TRBV6-3; j_gene: TRBJ2-1; d_gene: .; CDR3aa: CASSYWTSNEQFF; CDR3nt: TGTGCCAGCAGTTACTGGACAAGCAATGAGCAGTTCTTC
abundance: many; v_gene: TRBV6-5; j_gene: TRBJ2-7; d_gene: .; CDR3aa: CASSRGQEQYF; CDR3nt: TGTGCCAGCAGTAGAGGACAAGAGCAGTACTTC
abundance: many; v_gene: TRBV5-1; j_gene: TRBJ2-5; d_gene: .; CDR3aa: CASSLLARQETQYF; CDR3nt: TGCGCCAGCAGCTTATTGGCCAGACAAGAGACCCAGTACTTC
abundance: .; v_gene: TRBV7-2; j_gene: TRBJ1-5; d_gene: .; CDR3aa: CASSLAPLDSNQPQHF; CDR3nt: TGTGCCAGCAGCTTAGCCCCCCTGGATAGCAATCAGCCCCAGCATTTT